This T cell receptor (beta chain) was sequenced in a study of blood T cell repertoires in COVID-19. Study as a whole: In each case, the material was cDNA or gDNA derived from T cells, B-cell-depleted T cells, or PBMCs.

The CDR3 has 13 residues. Germline V gives CDR1 SGHTA, CDR2 FQGNSA. Deletions cut 4 bases from V and 6 bases from J, with 13 bases between. Some clones are missing from TCRdb's copy, which holds only in-frame ones; the method was immunoSEQ multiplex PCR. The profile shows around 180,000 clones, about 81% of them singletons. One Seattle source followed patients from active infection through their disease course. The chain uses TRBV7-2 and TRBJ2-7, with a weak D call TRBD2 (6 bases). Specimen: peripheral blood. The receptor was isolated from a woman of 80 years or more with COVID-19, enrolled during active disease. CDR3 bases: TGTGCCAGCAGCTCGGGACTCGAGGGCGAGCAGTACTTC. Translation: CASSSGLEGEQYF.